The present T cell receptor beta chain was sequenced within a study of blood T cell repertoires in COVID-19. Study context: T cells, B-cell-depleted T cells, or PBMCs provided the cDNA or gDNA that served as material.

The CDR3 length is 14 residues. The V gene lost 10 bases and the J gene lost 5 bases, with 18 bases spanning the gap. Per the germline V gene, CDR1 is MNHEY and CDR2 is SVGAGI. Clinical histories supplied by participants themselves formed the basis of cohort assignment. Data came from immunoSEQ multiplex PCR; TCRdb stores just in-frame clones and leaves some out. The sample carries under 300,000 clones, around 80% recorded once. Sequencing input: PBMCs or T cells enriched from blood (not recorded which). This TCR derives from a man aged 35-49 years who had recovered from COVID-19. The chain recombines TRBV6-5 with TRBJ2-4; a possible D gene is TRBD2 (6 bases). The CDR3 is CATSRGSAENIQYF. The CDR3 nucleotides are TGTGCCACCTCCCGGGGGAGCGCTGAAAACATTCAGTACTTC.